Below, 19 T cell receptor beta chains from the same sample are listed, as sequenced in a study of beta chain features in type 1 diabetes. Reverse transcribing all isolated RNA meant expressed TCRB transcripts were sequenced. Some clones are missing from TCRdb's copy, which holds only in-frame ones; the method was immunoSEQ multiplex PCR. The table lists 600,000 or so clones, more than 12% of them singletons. General observations from the study: Type 1 diabetes patients showed a moderate but significant shortening of TCRB CDR3s in all four CD4+ subsets.

For these TCRs, the target antigens are not known. Sequenced material: naive CD4+ T cells from blood. The receptor set was obtained from a man between 18 and 29 years old with type 1 diabetes.

This clone was seen more than once but under ten times. V is TRBV9 and J is TRBJ2-5; no reliable D call. Germline V CDR1 and CDR2: SGDLS, YYNGEE. CDR3 size: 16 residues. V gave up 0 bases and J gave up 3 bases, with 15 bases separating them. The CDR3 bases are TGTGCCAGCAGCGTAGCGAGCGACGCGTACGAAGAGACCCAGTACTTC. Its translation is CASSVASDAYEETQYF.

Here the CDR3 DNA reads TGTGCCAGCAGCTTACTAACGTCGATGGTAAGGCAGTTCTTC. It codes for CASSLLTSMVRQFF. This chain joins TRBV11-1 and TRBJ2-1, with D uncertain. Germline V gene lookup returns CDR1 SGHAT and CDR2 FQDESV (reference sequence). V was trimmed by 2 bases and J by 12 bases, leaving 17 bases between them. CDR3 size: 14 residues.

This chain connects TRBV7-9 to TRBJ2-7, with 8 nucleotides matching TRBD1. This CDR3 comprises 14 residues. Germline assignment: CDR1 SEHNR and CDR2 FQNEAQ (reference sequence). The J segment lost 4 bases and the V segment lost 5 bases, leaving 7 bases of the junction unmatched. CDR3 nucleotides: TGTGCCAGCAGCCCTGGGACAGGTCTATACGAGCAGTACTTC. The encoded protein is CASSPGTGLYEQYF. Full variable domain (outside the CDR3, taken from reference TRBV7-9 and TRBJ2-7): DTGVSQNPRHKITKRGQNVTFRCDPISEHNRLYWYRQTLGQGPEFLTYFQNEAQLEKSRLLSDRFSAERPKGSFSTLEIQRTEQGDSAMYLCASSPGTGLYEQYFGPGTRLTVT.

This clone has only a few counts. The sample holds other DNA sequences that translate to the same CDR3. V and J are TRBV2 and TRBJ2-3; no clear D. V lost 1 base and J lost 3, with 5 bases in between. The CDR3 totals 13 residues. The germline V gene encodes CDR1 SNHLY and CDR2 FYNNEI. CDR3 protein: CASSEDGTDTQYF. CDR3 bases: TGTGCCAGCAGTGAAGATGGAACAGATACGCAGTATTTT.

This clone has only a few counts. The chain is built from TRBV28 and TRBJ2-1; the D gene is possibly TRBD2 (6 bases). The germline V gene has CDR1 MDHEN and CDR2 SYDVKM. Trimming shortened V by 6 bases and J by 5 bases, and 14 bases separated the two germline ends. The CDR3 consists of 14 residues. CDR3 sequence: CASRDGDFNNEQFF. The CDR3 DNA follows: TGTGCCAGCAGGGACGGGGACTTCAACAATGAGCAGTTCTTC. Variable domain in full (rest from reference TRBV28 and TRBJ2-1): DVKVTQSSRYLVKRTGEKVFLECVQDMDHENMFWYRQDPGLGLRLIYFSYDVKMKEKGDIPEGYSVSREKKERFSLILESASTNQTSMYLCASRDGDFNNEQFFGPGTRLTVL.

This clone was counted a few times. V and J are TRBV6-5 and TRBJ2-6; no clear D. Germline-derived CDR1 and CDR2 are MNHEY and SVGAGI. The CDR3 covers 16 residues. The germline V and J ends were trimmed by 2 bases and 0 bases, with 8 bases remaining between them. The CDR3 reads CASSYPPHSGANVLTF. CDR3 coding DNA: TGTGCCAGCAGTTACCCCCCCCACTCTGGGGCCAACGTCCTGACTTTC.

This clone has more than one count but fewer than ten. The V gene is TRBV6-5, the J gene TRBJ1-4, with a weak D call TRBD1 (5 bases). Germline V gene lookup returns CDR1 MNHEY and CDR2 SVGAGI. V was trimmed by 0 bases and J by 6 bases, leaving 11 bases between them. CDR3 size: 15 residues. The CDR3 DNA is TGTGCCAGCAGTTACTCGGGGCCTATGGATGAAAAACTGTTTTTT. Its protein is CASSYSGPMDEKLFF.

This clone was recorded a few times. The chain links TRBV13 to TRBJ2-3, with 10 bases matching TRBD2. The V and J ends lost 5 bases and 2 bases, in that order; junction bases with no gene match: 7. Germline CDR1 is PRHDT and CDR2 is FYEKMQ (reference sequence). This CDR3 has 16 amino acids. CDR3 nucleotide sequence: TGTGCCAGCAGCGCATCACTAGCGGGGTACACAGATACGCAGTATTTT. Its translation: CASSASLAGYTDTQYF.

This clone was observed a few times. The chain links TRBV29-1 to TRBJ2-1; D is unclear. From germline, CDR1 is SQVTM and CDR2 ANQGSEA. This CDR3 is 15 amino acids long. V gave up 2 bases and J gave up 5 bases, with 16 bases separating them. The CDR3 here is CSVESEGQLNNEQFF. CDR3 DNA sequence: TGCAGCGTTGAATCTGAAGGGCAGCTCAACAATGAGCAGTTCTTC.

V is TRBV5-1 and J is TRBJ1-6; the D is unclear. Trimming removed 3 bases at V and 6 bases at J, with 13 bases between. The germline V gene has CDR1 SGHRS and CDR2 YFSETQ. The CDR3 has 15 residues. The CDR3 DNA is TGCGCCAGCAGCTCGGCGGGCCGCCTTAATTCACCCCTCCACTTT. Protein product: CASSSAGRLNSPLHF.

The table lists this clone with a few counts. The chain links TRBV4-3 to TRBJ2-5; D unclear. This CDR3 comprises 15 residues. The ends were cut back, 3 bases at V and 3 bases at J, with 14 bases in the middle. Looked up from germline, CDR1 is LGHNA and CDR2 is YSLEER. The CDR3 here is CASSQFWGREETQYF. The DNA of the CDR3 is TGCGCCAGCAGCCAGTTCTGGGGTAGAGAAGAGACCCAGTACTTC.

This clone was seen a handful of times. This chain links TRBV5-1 with TRBJ2-6; D is possibly TRBD1 or TRBD2 (5 bases each). Germline CDR1 SGHRS, CDR2 YFSETQ. The CDR3 sequence is 19 residues long. The V end lost 3 bases, the J end lost 2 bases, and 21 bases lay between the germline ends. CDR3 sequence reads: CASSSDYSRVLTGANVLTF. The DNA of the CDR3 is TGCGCCAGCAGCTCCGACTACTCCAGGGTACTCACTGGGGCCAACGTCCTGACTTTC. The entire variable domain, with the rest obtained from reference TRBV5-1 and TRBJ2-6, is as follows: KAGVTQTPRYLIKTRGQQVTLSCSPISGHRSVSWYQQTPGQGLQFLFEYFSETQRNKGNFPGRFSGRQFSNSRSEMNVSTLELGDSALYLCASSSDYSRVLTGANVLTFGAGSRLTVL.

The chain combines TRBV11-3 with TRBJ2-2, with D possibly TRBD2 on 6 matching bases. Germline V gene sequence: CDR1 SGHNT, CDR2 YENEEA. Trimming cost V 4 bases and J 14 bases, with 14 bases left between them. The CDR3 is 12 residues long. The CDR3 bases are TGTGCCAGCAGCTCCCGGCATAGCGGACTGTTTTTT. Protein: CASSSRHSGLFF. Combining the CDR3 with reference TRBV11-3 and TRBJ2-2 gives the whole variable domain EAGVVQSPRYKIIEKKQPVAFWCNPISGHNTLYWYLQNLGQGPELLIRYENEEAVDDSQLPKDRFSAERLKGVDSTLKIQPAELGDSAVYLCASSSRHSGLFFGEGSRLTVL.

The table lists this clone with a few counts. The chain carries TRBV25-1 and TRBJ1-2; D is possibly TRBD1 (6 bases). V shed 5 bases and J shed 4 bases, with 14 bases lying between them. Germline CDR1 MGHDK, CDR2 SYGVNS. The CDR3 is made up of 14 amino acids. The CDR3, as DNA: TGTGCCAGCAGTACAGGGTTAACCTTCTATGGCTACACCTTC. It codes for CASSTGLTFYGYTF.

This clone was seen only a few times. This sample includes further DNA sequences coding for the same CDR3. The CDR3 is CAWSLSYGYTF. CDR3 DNA sequence: TGTGCCTGGAGTCTATCCTATGGCTACACCTTC. The gene calls are TRBV30 and TRBJ1-2; D uncertain. Trimming took 2 bases from V and 4 from J, leaving 5 bases between them. Per the germline V gene, CDR1 is GTSNPN and CDR2 is SVGIG (reference sequence). There are 11 residues in the CDR3.

V usage is TRBV14 and J usage is TRBJ2-7; maybe TRBD2 (5 bases). The CDR3 has 18 amino acids. Germline CDR1 and CDR2: SGHDN and FVKESK. Trimming removed 0 bases at V and 0 bases at J, with 18 bases between. The CDR3 DNA is TGTGCCAGCAGCCAAGAGAGGAAGAGCGGCCCCGGCTCCTACGAGCAGTACTTC. This codes for CASSQERKSGPGSYEQYF.

The chain couples TRBV30 to TRBJ1-1, with D perhaps TRBD1 (5 bases). The CDR3 spans 14 residues. CDR1 and CDR2 from the germline V gene are GTSNPN and SVGIG (reference sequence). Trimming removed 3 bases from V and 1 base from J, with 12 bases in between. The CDR3 nucleotides read TGTGCCTGGAGGGCGGGGGACCGGAACACTGAAGCTTTCTTT. Its protein product is CAWRAGDRNTEAFF.

This clone has just a few counts. The V gene is TRBV5-1, the J gene TRBJ2-5; 8 bases map to TRBD1. The length of the CDR3 is 16 residues. The J segment lost 5 bases and the V segment lost 0 bases, leaving 9 bases of the junction unmatched. CDR1 and CDR2 (germline): SGHRS, YFSETQ. The CDR3: CASSLAPDRAGETQYF. For the CDR3, the DNA is TGCGCCAGCAGCTTGGCCCCGGACAGGGCCGGTGAGACCCAGTACTTC.

The chain uses TRBV27 and TRBJ1-2; possibly TRBD1 for D (5 bases). V lost 5 bases and J 4 bases, leaving 20 bases between the germline ends. CDR3 size: 16 residues. Germline V gene data show CDR1 as MNHEY and CDR2 as SMNVEV (reference sequence). As DNA, the CDR3 is TGTGCCAGCAGTCCGCGACAGACGGGCTTTCCCTATGGCTACACCTTC. This gives the protein CASSPRQTGFPYGYTF.